The entry that follows covers one TCR beta chain sequence. The data originate from a study of CD8 T cells in Susac syndrome. As for the study in general: When blood was collected, patients with Susac syndrome were therapy-naive, were taking corticosteroids, or were receiving intravenous immunoglobulin alone.

When the RNA was reverse transcribed, random hexamers were used with an input of about 0.5 to 1 ug. Multiplex PCR with immunoSEQ amplified the TCR beta CDR3 across 54 Vbeta and 13 Jbeta. A single record per CDR3 protein comes from TCRdb applying MiXCR to the immunoSEQ multiplex PCR reads. Among 100,000 to 150,000 distinct CDR3 sequences listed, 90% to 95% were seen once. Sequencing of TCR beta was performed on blood CD8+ T cells and on blood CD4+ T cells. This clonotype was obtained from a human donor with Susac syndrome. Specimen: CD8+ T cells from PBMCs.

In DNA form, the CDR3 reads TGTGCCAGCAGTGAATTCGACAGCCAATACGAGCAGTACTTC. Translation gives CASSEFDSQYEQYF. This chain uses TRBV2 with TRBJ2-7, with D possibly matching TRBD1 (5 bases). Looked up from germline, CDR1 is SNHLY and CDR2 is FYNNEI. V was pared by 2 bases and J by 4 bases, with 12 bases between. This CDR3 has 14 residues.